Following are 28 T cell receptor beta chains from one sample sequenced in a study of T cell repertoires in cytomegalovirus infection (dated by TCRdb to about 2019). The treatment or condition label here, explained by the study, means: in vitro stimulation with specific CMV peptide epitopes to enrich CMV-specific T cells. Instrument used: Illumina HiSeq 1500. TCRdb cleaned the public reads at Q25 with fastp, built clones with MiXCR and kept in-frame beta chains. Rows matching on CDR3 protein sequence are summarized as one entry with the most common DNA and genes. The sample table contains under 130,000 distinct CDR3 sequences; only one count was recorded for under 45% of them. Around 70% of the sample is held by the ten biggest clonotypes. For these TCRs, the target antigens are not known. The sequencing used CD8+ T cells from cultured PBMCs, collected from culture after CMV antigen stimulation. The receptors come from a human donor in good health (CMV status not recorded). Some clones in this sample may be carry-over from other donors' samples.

The CDR3 DNA sequence: TGCGCCAGCAGTCACGACTCGTTCGACCGCCAAGAGACCCAGTACTTC. Its protein product is CASSHDSFDRQETQYF. The chain employs TRBV4-1 and TRBJ2-5, with D unresolved. CDR1 MGHRA and CDR2 YSYEKL come from the germline V gene. V lost 6 bases, J lost 1 base, and 18 bases lay in between. This CDR3 is 16 amino acids long.

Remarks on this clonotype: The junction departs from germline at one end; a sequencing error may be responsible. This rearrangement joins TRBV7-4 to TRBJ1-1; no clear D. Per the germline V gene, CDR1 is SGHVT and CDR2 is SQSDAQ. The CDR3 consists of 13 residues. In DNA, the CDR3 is TGTGTCAGCAGCTTTACCATCGGGTCGGAAGCTTTCTTT. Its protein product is CVSSFTIGSEAFF. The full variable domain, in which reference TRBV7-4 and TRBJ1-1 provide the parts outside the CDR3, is GAGVSQSPRYKVAKRGRDVALRCDSISGHVTLYWYRQTLGQGSEVLTYSQSDAQRDKSGRPSGRFSAERPERSVSTLKIQRTEQGDSAVYLCVSSFTIGSEAFFGQGTRLTVV.

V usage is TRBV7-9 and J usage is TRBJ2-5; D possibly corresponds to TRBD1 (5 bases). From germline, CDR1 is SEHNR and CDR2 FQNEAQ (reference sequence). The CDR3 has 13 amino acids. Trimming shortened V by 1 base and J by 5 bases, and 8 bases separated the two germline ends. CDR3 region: CASSLGTRETQYF. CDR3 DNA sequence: TGTGCCAGCAGCTTAGGGACAAGGGAGACCCAGTACTTC.

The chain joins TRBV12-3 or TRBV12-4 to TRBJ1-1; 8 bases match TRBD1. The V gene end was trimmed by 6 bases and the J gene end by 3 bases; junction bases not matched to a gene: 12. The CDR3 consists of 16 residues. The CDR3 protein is CASRGDRSSGDTEAFF. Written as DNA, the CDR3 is TGTGCCAGCAGGGGGGACAGGTCGTCCGGGGACACTGAAGCTTTCTTT.

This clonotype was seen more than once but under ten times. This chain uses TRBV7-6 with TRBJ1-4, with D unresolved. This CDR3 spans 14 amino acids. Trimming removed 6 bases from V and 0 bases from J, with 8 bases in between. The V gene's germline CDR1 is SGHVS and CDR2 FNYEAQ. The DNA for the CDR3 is TGTGCCAGCAGGGGTGGGGCAACTAATGAAAAACTGTTTTTT. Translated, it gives CASRGGATNEKLFF.

CDR3 residues: CASSMGGANNEQFF. The CDR3 DNA is TGTGCCAGTAGTATGGGGGGGGCTAACAATGAGCAGTTCTTC. The chain recombines TRBV19 with TRBJ2-1, with D possibly matching TRBD2 (7 bases). The length of the CDR3 is 14 residues. Per germline, CDR1 LNHDA and CDR2 SQIVND (reference sequence). V shed 3 bases and J shed 5 bases, with 11 bases lying between them. Looking up the rest from reference TRBV19 and TRBJ2-1 gives the full variable domain: DGGITQSPKYLFRKEGQNVTLSCEQNLNHDAMYWYRQDPGQGLRLIYYSQIVNDFQKGDIAEGYSVSREKKESFPLTVTSAQKNPTAFYLCASSMGGANNEQFFGPGTRLTVL.

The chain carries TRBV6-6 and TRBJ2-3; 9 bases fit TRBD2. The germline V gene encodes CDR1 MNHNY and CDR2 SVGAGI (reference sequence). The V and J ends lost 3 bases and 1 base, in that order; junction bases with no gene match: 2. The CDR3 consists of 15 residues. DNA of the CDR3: TGTGCCAGCAGTTATCTAGCGGGGCGCACAGATACGCAGTATTTT. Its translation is CASSYLAGRTDTQYF.

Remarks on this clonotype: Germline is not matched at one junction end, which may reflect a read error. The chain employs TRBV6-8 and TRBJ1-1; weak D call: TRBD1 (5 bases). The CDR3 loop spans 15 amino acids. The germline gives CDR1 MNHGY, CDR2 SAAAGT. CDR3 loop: CASSYSGTANTKAFF. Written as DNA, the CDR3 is TGTGCCAGCAGTTACTCGGGGACGGCGAACACTAAAGCTTTCTTT.

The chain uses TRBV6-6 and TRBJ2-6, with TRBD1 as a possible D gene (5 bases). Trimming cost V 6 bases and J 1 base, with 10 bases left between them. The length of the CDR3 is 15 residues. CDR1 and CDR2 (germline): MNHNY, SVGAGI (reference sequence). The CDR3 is CASSFSGSGANVLTF. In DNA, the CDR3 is TGTGCCAGCAGCTTCTCAGGGTCTGGGGCCAACGTCCTGACTTTC.

CDR3 sequence (DNA): TGTGCCAGCAACCTAGCGGGGGGACCCTACGAGCAGTACTTC. It encodes CASNLAGGPYEQYF. The chain links TRBV12-3 or TRBV12-4 to TRBJ2-7; 11 nucleotides match TRBD2. Trimming at V came to 7 bases and at J to 2 bases, leaving 4 bases not matched to a gene. This CDR3 region has 14 residues.

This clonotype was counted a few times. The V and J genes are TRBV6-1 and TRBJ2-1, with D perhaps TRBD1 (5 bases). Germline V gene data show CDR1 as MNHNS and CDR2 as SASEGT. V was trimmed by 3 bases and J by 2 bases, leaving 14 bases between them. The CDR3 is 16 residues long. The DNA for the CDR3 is TGTGCCAGCAGTGAGTTGGACCAGGGTACCTACAATGAGCAGTTCTTC. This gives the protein CASSELDQGTYNEQFF.

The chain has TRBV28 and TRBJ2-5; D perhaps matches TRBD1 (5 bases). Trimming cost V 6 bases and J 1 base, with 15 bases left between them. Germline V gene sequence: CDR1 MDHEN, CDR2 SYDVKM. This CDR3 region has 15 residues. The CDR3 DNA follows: TGTGCCAGCAGCCTGGAAGACAGCCTCCAAGAGACCCAGTACTTC. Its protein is CASSLEDSLQETQYF.

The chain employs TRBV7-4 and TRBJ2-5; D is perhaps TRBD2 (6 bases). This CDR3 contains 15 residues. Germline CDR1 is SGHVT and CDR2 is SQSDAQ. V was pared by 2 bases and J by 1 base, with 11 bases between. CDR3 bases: TGTGCCAGCAGCTTATGGGAGGAGGGCCAAGAGACCCAGTACTTC. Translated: CASSLWEEGQETQYF.

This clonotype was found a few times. The CDR3 DNA reads TGTGCCAGCAGTGATCCCGGGGCAACCTCCTACGAGCAGTACTTC. This gives the protein CASSDPGATSYEQYF. This sequence joins TRBV2 and TRBJ2-7, with D perhaps being TRBD1 or TRBD2 (5 bases each). CDR3 length equals 15 residues. V was clipped by 3 bases and J by 0 bases, with 12 bases between them. Germline-derived CDR1 and CDR2 are SNHLY and FYNNEI.

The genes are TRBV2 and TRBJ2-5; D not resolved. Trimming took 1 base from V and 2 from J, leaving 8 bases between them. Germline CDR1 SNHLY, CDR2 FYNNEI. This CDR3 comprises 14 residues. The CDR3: CASSEGRRQETQYF. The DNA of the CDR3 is TGTGCCAGCAGTGAAGGGCGCAGGCAAGAGACCCAGTACTTC. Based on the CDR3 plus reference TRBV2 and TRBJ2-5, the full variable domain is EPEVTQTPSHQVTQMGQEVILRCVPISNHLYFYWYRQILGQKVEFLVSFYNNEISEKSEIFDDQFSVERPDGSNFTLKIRSTKLEDSAMYFCASSEGRRQETQYFGPGTRLLVL.

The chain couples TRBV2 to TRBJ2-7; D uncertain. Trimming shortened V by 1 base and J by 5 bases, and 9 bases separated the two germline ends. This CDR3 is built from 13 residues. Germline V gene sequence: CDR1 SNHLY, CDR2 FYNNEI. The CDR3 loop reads CASSEVGVDEQYF. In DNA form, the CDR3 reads TGTGCCAGCAGTGAAGTTGGTGTCGACGAGCAGTACTTC.

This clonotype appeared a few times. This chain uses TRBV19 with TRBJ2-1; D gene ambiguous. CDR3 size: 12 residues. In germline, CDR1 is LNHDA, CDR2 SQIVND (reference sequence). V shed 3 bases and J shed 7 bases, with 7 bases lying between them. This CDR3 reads CASSILGNEQFF. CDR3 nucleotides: TGTGCCAGTAGTATTTTGGGGAATGAGCAGTTCTTC.

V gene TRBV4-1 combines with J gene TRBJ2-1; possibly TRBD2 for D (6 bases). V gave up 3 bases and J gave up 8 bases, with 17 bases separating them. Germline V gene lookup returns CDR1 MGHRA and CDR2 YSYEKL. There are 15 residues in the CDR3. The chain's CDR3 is CASSQGGVSGHEQFF. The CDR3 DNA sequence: TGCGCCAGCAGCCAGGGCGGGGTTAGTGGCCATGAGCAGTTCTTC.

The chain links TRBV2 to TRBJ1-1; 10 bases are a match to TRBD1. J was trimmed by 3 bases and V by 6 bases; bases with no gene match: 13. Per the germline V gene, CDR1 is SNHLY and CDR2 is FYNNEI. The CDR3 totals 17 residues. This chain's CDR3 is CASRVGTGAFLDTEAFF. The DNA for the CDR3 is TGTGCCAGCAGAGTAGGGACAGGGGCCTTTTTGGACACTGAAGCTTTCTTT.

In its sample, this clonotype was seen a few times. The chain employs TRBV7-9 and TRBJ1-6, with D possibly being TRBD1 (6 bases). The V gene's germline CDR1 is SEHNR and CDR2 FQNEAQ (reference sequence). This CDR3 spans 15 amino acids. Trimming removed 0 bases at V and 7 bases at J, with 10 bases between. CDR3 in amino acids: CASSLALQGNSPLHF. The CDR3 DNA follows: TGTGCCAGCAGCTTAGCGCTGCAGGGGAATTCACCCCTCCACTTT.

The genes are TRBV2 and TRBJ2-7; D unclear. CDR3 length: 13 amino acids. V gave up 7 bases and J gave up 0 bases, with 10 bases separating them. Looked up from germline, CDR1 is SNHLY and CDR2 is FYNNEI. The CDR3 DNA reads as TGTGCCAGCAACGGTGGGAACTCCTACGAGCAGTACTTC. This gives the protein CASNGGNSYEQYF. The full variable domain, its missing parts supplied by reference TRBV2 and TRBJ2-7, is EPEVTQTPSHQVTQMGQEVILRCVPISNHLYFYWYRQILGQKVEFLVSFYNNEISEKSEIFDDQFSVERPDGSNFTLKIRSTKLEDSAMYFCASNGGNSYEQYFGPGTRLTVT.

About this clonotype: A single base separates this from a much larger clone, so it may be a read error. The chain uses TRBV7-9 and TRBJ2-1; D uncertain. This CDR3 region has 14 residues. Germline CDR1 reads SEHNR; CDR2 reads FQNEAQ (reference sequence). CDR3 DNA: TGTGCCAGCAGCTTAGCTTACGCAGACAATGAGCAGTGCTTC. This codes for CASSLAYADNEQCF.

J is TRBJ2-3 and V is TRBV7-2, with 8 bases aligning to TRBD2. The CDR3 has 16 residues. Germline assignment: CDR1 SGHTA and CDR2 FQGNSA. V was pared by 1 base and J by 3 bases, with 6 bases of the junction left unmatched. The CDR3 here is CASSLVGGAVTDTQYF. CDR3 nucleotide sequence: TGTGCCAGCAGCTTAGTCGGGGGGGCCGTTACAGATACGCAGTATTTT.

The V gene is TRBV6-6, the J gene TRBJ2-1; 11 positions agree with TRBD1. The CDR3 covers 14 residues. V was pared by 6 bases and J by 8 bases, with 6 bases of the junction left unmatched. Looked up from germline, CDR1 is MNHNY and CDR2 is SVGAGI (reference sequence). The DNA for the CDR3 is TGTGCCAGCAGCGGGACAGGGGGGCGTTATGAGCAGTTCTTC. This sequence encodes CASSGTGGRYEQFF.

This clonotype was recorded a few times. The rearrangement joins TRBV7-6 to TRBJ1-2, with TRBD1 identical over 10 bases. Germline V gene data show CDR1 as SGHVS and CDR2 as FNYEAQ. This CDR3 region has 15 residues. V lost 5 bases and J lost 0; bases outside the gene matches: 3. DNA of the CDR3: TGTGCCAGCAGCCCAGGACAGGGGGCTAACTATGGCTACACCTTC. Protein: CASSPGQGANYGYTF.

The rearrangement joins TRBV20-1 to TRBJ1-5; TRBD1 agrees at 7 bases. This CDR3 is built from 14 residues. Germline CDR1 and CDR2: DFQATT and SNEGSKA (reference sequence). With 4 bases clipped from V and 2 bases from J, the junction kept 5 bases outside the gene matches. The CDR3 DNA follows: TGCAGTGCTAAGAACGGACAGGGCAATCAGCCCCAGCATTTT. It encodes CSAKNGQGNQPQHF.

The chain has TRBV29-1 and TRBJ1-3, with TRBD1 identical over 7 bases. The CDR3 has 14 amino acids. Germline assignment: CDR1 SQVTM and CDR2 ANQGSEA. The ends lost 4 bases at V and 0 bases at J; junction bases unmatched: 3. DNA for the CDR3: TGCAGCGTTGTGGGGACAGACTCTGGAAACACCATATATTTT. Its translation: CSVVGTDSGNTIYF.

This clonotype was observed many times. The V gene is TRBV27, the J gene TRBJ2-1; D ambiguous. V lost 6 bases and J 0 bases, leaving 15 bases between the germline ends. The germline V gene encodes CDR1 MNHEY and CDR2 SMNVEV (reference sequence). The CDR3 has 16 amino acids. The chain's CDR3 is CASSSGVPLSYNEQFF. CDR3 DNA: TGTGCCAGCAGCTCTGGGGTACCCCTCTCCTACAATGAGCAGTTCTTC.